Presented here are 28 T cell receptor beta chains from one specimen sequenced in a study of shared clonotypes between healthy human individuals. Profiled with immunoSEQ multiplex PCR; TCRdb holds only in-frame clones, not every one. This table has around 2.1 million clones, under 95% appearing once. CD45RO-negative CD8 cells positively selected for CCR7 made up the naive population, which excluded terminally differentiated effector memory CD45RA+ cells. Sequencing was carried out using naive CD8+ T cells from PBMCs. These receptor sequences come from a man between 18 and 29 years old in good health. Some clones in this sample may be carry-over from other donors' samples.

The chain employs TRBV13 and TRBJ2-7, with TRBD1 matching 11 bases. The ends lost 2 bases at V and 2 bases at J; junction bases unmatched: 2. Per germline, CDR1 PRHDT and CDR2 FYEKMQ (reference sequence). This CDR3 has 15 residues. Written as DNA, the CDR3 is TGTGCCAGCAGCTTATCGGACAGGGGGCCCTACGAGCAGTACTTC. Translated: CASSLSDRGPYEQYF.

In its sample, this clone was seen once. At the DNA level, this CDR3 is encoded by other sequences in the same sample as well. The rearrangement joins TRBV27 to TRBJ2-7; tentative D call: TRBD1 (5 bases). Germline values: CDR1 MNHEY, CDR2 SMNVEV (reference sequence). V was trimmed by 2 bases and J by 2 bases, leaving 7 bases between them. The CDR3 runs to 13 residues. The DNA of the CDR3 is TGTGCCAGCAGTTTAGGCAGGGCCTACGAGCAGTACTTC. As protein: CASSLGRAYEQYF.

This sequence joins TRBV5-5 and TRBJ1-1; D is undetermined. This CDR3 has 15 amino acids. V was cut by 0 bases and J by 7 bases, with 16 bases left in between. CDR1 is SGHKS, CDR2 YYEKEE, per germline (reference sequence). CDR3 sequence (DNA): TGTGCCAGCAGCTTGGCCGTGGGAGGGCAAAATGAAGCTTTCTTT. Its translation is CASSLAVGGQNEAFF.

The chain uses TRBV5-4 and TRBJ2-7, with D hard to call. The CDR3 loop spans 11 amino acids. V lost 3 bases and J 9 bases, leaving 10 bases between the germline ends. From germline, CDR1 is SGHNT and CDR2 YYREEE (reference sequence). The CDR3 loop is CASSSAPVQYF. CDR3 sequence (DNA): TGTGCCAGCAGCTCCGCCCCTGTGCAGTACTTC.

This rearrangement joins TRBV6-5 to TRBJ2-7, with TRBD2 identical over 8 bases. Germline CDR1 is MNHEY and CDR2 is SVGAGI. V was pared by 6 bases and J by 5 bases, with 9 bases of the junction left unmatched. This CDR3 is 14 amino acids long. CDR3 sequence reads: CASSPVRGGNEQYF. In DNA form, the CDR3 reads TGTGCCAGCAGCCCAGTCCGGGGGGGCAACGAGCAGTACTTC.

The chain carries TRBV6-1 and TRBJ2-6, with 7 positions matching TRBD1. CDR3 length equals 17 residues. CDR1 is MNHNS, CDR2 SASEGT, per germline. J lost 2 bases, V lost 4 bases, and 8 bases had no gene match. In DNA, the CDR3 is TGTGCCAGCAGTGCCTACTTGACAGGGCCTGGGGCCAACGTCCTGACTTTC. Its translation: CASSAYLTGPGANVLTF.

The V gene is TRBV4-2, the J gene TRBJ1-4; tentative D call: TRBD1 (6 bases). This CDR3 contains 15 residues. The V gene lost 1 base and the J gene lost 7 bases, with 13 bases spanning the gap. CDR1 LGHNA and CDR2 YNFKEQ come from the germline V gene. The CDR3 nucleotides are TGTGCCAGCAGCCAAGCCGGGACACTAATTGAAAAACTGTTTTTT. It codes for CASSQAGTLIEKLFF.

Regarding this clone: Other DNA sequences of this sample code for an identical CDR3. The chain uses TRBV9 and TRBJ2-5; possibly TRBD2 for D (5 bases). The CDR3 sequence is 13 residues long. Trimming stripped 0 bases from V and 5 bases from J, with 8 bases between. Germline V gene data show CDR1 as SGDLS and CDR2 as YYNGEE. In nucleotides, the CDR3 is TGTGCCAGCAGCGTAGGCGGGCGGGAGACCCAGTACTTC. It translates to CASSVGGRETQYF. Full variable domain (missing parts from reference TRBV9 and TRBJ2-5): DSGVTQTPKHLITATGQRVTLRCSPRSGDLSVYWYQQSLDQGLQFLIQYYNGEERAKGNILERFSAQQFPDLHSELNLSSLELGDSALYFCASSVGGRETQYFGPGTRLLVL.

This chain connects TRBV28 to TRBJ1-1, with D unclear. The CDR3 has 14 amino acids. Germline V gene data show CDR1 as MDHEN and CDR2 as SYDVKM. The V end lost 6 bases, the J end lost 0 bases, and 11 bases lay between the germline ends. Written as DNA, the CDR3 is TGTGCCAGCAGGACCGCCCGACTGAACACTGAAGCTTTCTTT. As protein: CASRTARLNTEAFF. Complete variable domain (other parts from reference TRBV28 and TRBJ1-1): DVKVTQSSRYLVKRTGEKVFLECVQDMDHENMFWYRQDPGLGLRLIYFSYDVKMKEKGDIPEGYSVSREKKERFSLILESASTNQTSMYLCASRTARLNTEAFFGQGTRLTVV.

The count of this clone is one. The chain has TRBV6-4 and TRBJ2-3, with D possibly being TRBD1 (6 bases). Per the germline V gene, CDR1 is MRHNA and CDR2 is SNTAGT. V was shortened by 4 bases and J by 0 bases, with 17 bases between the two germline ends. This CDR3 has 17 amino acids. CDR3 DNA: TGTGCCAGCAGTGCTAACCCCAGGGGCTCTAGCACAGATACGCAGTATTTT. It specifies CASSANPRGSSTDTQYF.

This clone has only one observation. This chain uses TRBV5-6 with TRBJ2-7; 8 bases map to TRBD2. Germline V gene lookup returns CDR1 SGHDT and CDR2 YYEEEE. The CDR3 extends over 16 amino acids. The V segment lost 0 bases and the J segment 1 base; nucleotides outside the gene matches: 6. The CDR3 nucleotides are TGTGCCAGCAGCTTGGCCTTAGCGGGACCTTCCTACGAGCAGTACTTC. Its translation is CASSLALAGPSYEQYF.

In the case of this clone: The same CDR3 can be traced to other DNA sequences in this sample. This chain uses TRBV5-1 with TRBJ2-1; 10 positions agree with TRBD2. The CDR3 sequence is 16 residues long. J lost 8 bases, V lost 0 bases, and 8 bases had no gene match. From germline, CDR1 is SGHRS and CDR2 YFSETQ. This chain's CDR3 is CASSLARLAGVHEQFF. CDR3 coding DNA: TGCGCCAGCAGCTTGGCTCGGCTAGCGGGAGTTCATGAGCAGTTCTTC.

A few counts support this clone. This chain joins TRBV19 and TRBJ2-1; 10 bases line up with TRBD2. The CDR3 is 17 amino acids. V shed 7 bases, J shed 6 bases, and the junction held 15 bases outside the gene matches. CDR1 and CDR2 from the germline V gene are LNHDA and SQIVND (reference sequence). The CDR3 coding sequence is TGTGCCAGTACCTCATCGTGGGGGCTAGCGGGAGTCAATGAGCAGTTCTTC. Encoded protein: CASTSSWGLAGVNEQFF.

The chain combines TRBV7-9 with TRBJ2-1; D may correspond to TRBD1 or TRBD2 (5 bases each). The germline CDR1 and CDR2 sequences are SEHNR and FQNEAQ (reference sequence). The CDR3 length is 14 residues. V lost 6 bases and J 7 bases, leaving 16 bases between the germline ends. The CDR3 region is CASSQRQGENEQFF. In DNA, the CDR3 is TGTGCCAGCAGTCAGCGCCAGGGAGAGAATGAGCAGTTCTTC.

This CDR3 is CASSEGPGDSGNTIYF. The CDR3 nucleotides are TGTGCCAGCAGTGAGGGACCGGGCGACTCTGGAAACACCATATATTTT. This sequence joins TRBV2 and TRBJ1-3, with D tentatively TRBD1 (5 bases). V was pared by 3 bases and J by 0 bases, with 12 bases between. CDR3 length equals 16 residues. From germline, CDR1 is SNHLY and CDR2 FYNNEI.

J is TRBJ2-1 and V is TRBV27; 11 bases map to TRBD2. V was clipped by 4 bases and J by 16 bases; unmatched bases: 24. CDR1 is MNHEY, CDR2 SMNVEV, per germline (reference sequence). The CDR3 sequence is 18 residues long. CDR3 amino acids: CASSSINPLRGSGRARFF. In DNA, the CDR3 is TGTGCCAGCAGTTCGATAAACCCCCTCAGAGGTAGCGGGAGGGCACGATTCTTC.

The V and J genes are TRBV30 and TRBJ2-1; 11 bases are shared with TRBD2. The CDR3 length is 15 residues. Trimming cost V 1 base and J 5 bases; bases outside gene matches: 4. The germline CDR1 and CDR2 sequences are GTSNPN and SVGIG (reference sequence). The CDR3 DNA sequence: TGTGCCTGGAGTGGACTAGCGGGACCTAACAATGAGCAGTTCTTC. As protein: CAWSGLAGPNNEQFF.

V gene TRBV9 combines with J gene TRBJ2-2, with 9 bases lining up with TRBD1. V shed 4 bases and J 6 bases; nucleotides not matched to a gene: 7. The CDR3 is made up of 15 amino acids. The germline CDR1 and CDR2 sequences are SGDLS and YYNGEE. The CDR3 nucleotides are TGTGCCAGCAGCAACGGACAGGGGTACGCCGGGGAGCTGTTTTTT. This codes for CASSNGQGYAGELFF. Looking up the rest from reference TRBV9 and TRBJ2-2 gives the full variable domain: DSGVTQTPKHLITATGQRVTLRCSPRSGDLSVYWYQQSLDQGLQFLIQYYNGEERAKGNILERFSAQQFPDLHSELNLSSLELGDSALYFCASSNGQGYAGELFFGEGSRLTVL.

The rearrangement joins TRBV27 to TRBJ2-2; possibly TRBD1 for D (6 bases). Trimming cost V 2 bases and J 5 bases, with 12 bases left between them. CDR1 is MNHEY, CDR2 SMNVEV, per germline (reference sequence). The CDR3 length is 15 residues. CDR3 in DNA: TGTGCCAGCAGTTTAGGCAGGGGCTGGACCGGGGAGCTGTTTTTT. This translates into CASSLGRGWTGELFF.

The chain couples TRBV4-3 to TRBJ1-2; TRBD1 matches 9 bases. CDR3 length equals 18 residues. J was trimmed by 0 bases and V by 0 bases; bases with no gene match: 8. In germline, CDR1 is LGHNA, CDR2 YSLEER. CDR3 region: CASSQDLGQGPPNYGYTF. The CDR3 DNA follows: TGCGCCAGCAGCCAAGATCTGGGACAGGGACCACCTAACTATGGCTACACCTTC.

In regard to this clone: Distinct nucleotide sequences in the sample also encode this CDR3. The chain uses TRBV19 and TRBJ2-2; no clear D gene. Germline V gene sequence: CDR1 LNHDA, CDR2 SQIVND (reference sequence). The germline V and J ends were trimmed by 3 bases and 5 bases, with 4 bases remaining between them. This CDR3 region has 12 residues. The CDR3, as DNA: TGTGCCAGTAGTATGAGGACCGGGGAGCTGTTTTTT. The encoded protein is CASSMRTGELFF. The full variable domain, completed using reference TRBV19 and TRBJ2-2, is DGGITQSPKYLFRKEGQNVTLSCEQNLNHDAMYWYRQDPGQGLRLIYYSQIVNDFQKGDIAEGYSVSREKKESFPLTVTSAQKNPTAFYLCASSMRTGELFFGEGSRLTVL.

The V and J genes are TRBV10-3 and TRBJ2-7; 8 positions agree with TRBD1. The CDR3 covers 15 residues. The V segment lost 6 bases and the J segment 1 base; nucleotides outside the gene matches: 8. Germline V gene sequence: CDR1 ENHRY, CDR2 SYGVKD. The CDR3 protein is CAISPDREFSYEQYF. The CDR3, as DNA: TGTGCCATCAGCCCGGACAGGGAATTTTCCTACGAGCAGTACTTC.

This clone was detected only once. Other DNA sequences of this sample code for an identical CDR3. CDR3 nucleotide sequence: TGTGCCAGCAGCGTCGGGACTAGCGGGAGCAATGAGCAGTTCTTC. Translating it yields CASSVGTSGSNEQFF. The rearrangement uses TRBV9 and TRBJ2-1; TRBD2 aligns across 14 bases. This CDR3 is 15 amino acids long. Trimming took 2 bases from V and 6 from J; bases not matched to a gene: 1. Germline CDR1 is SGDLS and CDR2 is YYNGEE.

This clone was seen a single time. The gene calls are TRBV27 and TRBJ2-7; weak D call: TRBD2 (5 bases). V shed 7 bases and J shed 7 bases, with 17 bases lying between them. CDR1 is MNHEY, CDR2 SMNVEV, per germline (reference sequence). The CDR3 covers 13 residues. CDR3 nucleotide sequence: TGTGCCAGCAACCCACGGGGAGCTCGGGAGCAGTACTTC. Its translation is CASNPRGAREQYF.

This chain links TRBV21-1 with TRBJ1-2. TRBV21-1 is deemed a pseudogene. There are 11 residues in the CDR3. This chain's CDR3 is CASTLAYGYTF. The CDR3 region has the DNA TGTGCCAGCACCCTAGCCTATGGCTACACCTTC.

The chain joins TRBV5-1 to TRBJ1-1, with D hard to call. Germline V gene data show CDR1 as SGHRS and CDR2 as YFSETQ. V lost 2 bases and J 2 bases, leaving 13 bases between the germline ends. The CDR3 extends over 15 amino acids. This CDR3 is CASSFRAPENTEAFF. The CDR3 region has the DNA TGCGCCAGCAGCTTCCGGGCCCCAGAAAACACTGAAGCTTTCTTT.

The chain has TRBV27 and TRBJ1-2, with D maybe TRBD1 (5 bases). The CDR3 is 14 amino acids. Germline-derived CDR1 and CDR2 are MNHEY and SMNVEV (reference sequence). The germline V and J ends were trimmed by 7 bases and 1 base, with 13 bases remaining between them. CDR3 nucleotide sequence: TGTGCCAGCAAACCCGGGACGGTTAACTATGGCTACACCTTC. Protein product: CASKPGTVNYGYTF.

This chain connects TRBV6-5 to TRBJ1-4, with D hard to call. Trimming removed 7 bases at V and 5 bases at J, with 14 bases between. Looked up from germline, CDR1 is MNHEY and CDR2 is SVGAGI. The CDR3 covers 14 residues. Here the CDR3 DNA reads TGTGCCAGCACCCCAAGCAGCAACAATGAAAAACTGTTTTTT. This codes for CASTPSSNNEKLFF.